Below, 26 T cell receptor beta chains from the same sample are listed, as sequenced in a study of CD8+ T cells in alopecia areata. After isolation, RNA underwent reverse transcription to generate cDNA as the sequencing template. Measured with immunoSEQ multiplex PCR; TCRdb has only the in-frame clones, and not every one. The sample has around 100,000 clones, less than 70% seen once. Input material: CD4+ T cells sorted from blood. All receptors come from a human donor in good health.

The rearrangement links TRBV19 to TRBJ1-5; TRBD1 matches at 9 bases. The ends lost 5 bases at V and 7 bases at J; junction bases unmatched: 6. Germline values: CDR1 LNHDA, CDR2 SQIVND (reference sequence). The CDR3 contains 14 residues. The CDR3 reads CASSGDREQQPQHF. The CDR3 DNA is TGTGCCAGTAGTGGGGACAGGGAGCAGCAGCCCCAGCATTTT.

This chain links TRBV10-3 with TRBJ2-5; 8 bases match TRBD1. The CDR3 extends over 14 amino acids. V trimming: 4 bases; J trimming: 2 bases; junction bases outside the gene matches: 3. Germline V CDR1 and CDR2: ENHRY, SYGVKD. CDR3 region: CAISGTGKQETQYF. The DNA for the CDR3 is TGTGCCATCAGTGGGACAGGGAAGCAAGAGACCCAGTACTTC.

This clone came up a few times. The V and J genes are TRBV23-1 and TRBJ2-5; 7 bases fit TRBD1. TRBV23-1 is sorted into the ORF group, with uncertain function. The V segment lost 1 base and the J segment 4 bases; nucleotides outside the gene matches: 6. The CDR3 is 15 amino acids. The CDR3 sequence is CASSQWTGGLETQYF. CDR3 nucleotide sequence: TGCGCCAGCAGTCAATGGACAGGCGGGTTAGAGACCCAGTACTTC.

The rearrangement uses TRBV18 and TRBJ1-5; tentatively, D is TRBD1 (5 bases). This CDR3 has 14 residues. Germline values: CDR1 KGHSH, CDR2 LQKENI. Trimming pared 3 bases from V and 4 bases from J, leaving 10 bases between. CDR3 DNA sequence: TGTGCCAGCTCACCTGGCAGGGAAAATCAGCCCCAGCATTTT. Translation: CASSPGRENQPQHF. Using reference TRBV18 and TRBJ1-5 for the parts outside the CDR3, the full variable domain is NAGVMQNPRHLVRRRGQEARLRCSPMKGHSHVYWYRQLPEEGLKFMVYLQKENIIDESGMPKERFSAEFPKEGPSILRIQQVVRGDSAAYFCASSPGRENQPQHFGDGTRLSIL.

This clone came up once. The chain couples TRBV25-1 to TRBJ2-5; weak D call: TRBD1 (6 bases). V was clipped by 2 bases and J by 4 bases, with 14 bases between them. Germline CDR1 MGHDK, CDR2 SYGVNS. This CDR3 region has 15 residues. DNA of the CDR3: TGTGCCAGCAGTGAAGACAACAGGGTCGTAGAGACCCAGTACTTC. Encoded protein: CASSEDNRVVETQYF.

V and J are TRBV6-5 and TRBJ1-1; D not resolved. The germline CDR1 and CDR2 sequences are MNHEY and SVGAGI. This CDR3 has 14 amino acids. Trimming shortened V by 2 bases and J by 0 bases, and 7 bases separated the two germline ends. The CDR3 nucleotides are TGTGCCAGCAGTTACATCGGGGTGAACACTGAAGCTTTCTTT. Residues: CASSYIGVNTEAFF.

CDR3 loop: CASRSGQGQETQYF. CDR3 bases: TGTGCCAGCAGGTCTGGACAGGGCCAAGAGACCCAGTACTTC. The genes are TRBV2 and TRBJ2-5; 8 bases are shared with TRBD1. Trimming cost V 6 bases and J 1 base; bases outside gene matches: 4. The CDR3 is made up of 14 amino acids. Germline assignment: CDR1 SNHLY and CDR2 FYNNEI.

The chain joins TRBV7-6 to TRBJ2-6; D remains ambiguous. Deletions cut 2 bases from V and 0 bases from J, with 2 bases between. From germline, CDR1 is SGHVS and CDR2 FNYEAQ. The CDR3 has 14 residues. The CDR3: CASSLPSGANVLTF. The CDR3 coding sequence is TGTGCCAGCAGCTTACCCTCTGGGGCCAACGTCCTGACTTTC.

The chain links TRBV6-6 to TRBJ1-1, with D uncertain. CDR3 length: 14 residues. The germline V gene has CDR1 MNHNY and CDR2 SVGAGI (reference sequence). Trimming took off 0 bases at V and 4 bases at J, with 9 bases between the two ends. The DNA for the CDR3 is TGTGCCAGCAGTTACTCCGGTCCCGCCACTGAAGCTTTCTTT. Translation gives CASSYSGPATEAFF.

This clone was observed a few times. This rearrangement joins TRBV29-1 to TRBJ1-2, with D possibly being TRBD1 (6 bases). Per germline, CDR1 SQVTM and CDR2 ANQGSEA. The length of the CDR3 is 13 residues. The ends were cut back, 6 bases at V and 8 bases at J, with 19 bases in the middle. The CDR3 here is CSVVHLGAGGYTF. Here the CDR3 DNA reads TGCAGCGTCGTACATCTGGGGGCCGGGGGCTACACCTTC.

The gene calls are TRBV6-5 and TRBJ1-6, with TRBD1 as a possible D gene (6 bases). Germline V gene lookup returns CDR1 MNHEY and CDR2 SVGAGI. V was cut by 0 bases and J by 9 bases, with 12 bases left in between. The CDR3 totals 15 residues. CDR3 coding DNA: TGTGCCAGCAGTTACTCCTCCAGGGGTGGTTCACCCCTCCACTTT. Encoded protein: CASSYSSRGGSPLHF.

This clone was seen only a few times. The gene calls are TRBV29-1 and TRBJ1-2, with 9 nucleotides matching TRBD1. J was trimmed by 3 bases and V by 1 base; bases with no gene match: 3. From germline, CDR1 is SQVTM and CDR2 ANQGSEA. The CDR3 runs to 14 residues. CDR3 sequence (DNA): TGCAGCGTTGAAGGGGGACAGGGATACTATGGCTACACCTTC. Translating it yields CSVEGGQGYYGYTF.

This chain uses TRBV5-1 with TRBJ2-1, with 8 bases matching TRBD2. The CDR3 runs 13 residues. Germline V gene data show CDR1 as SGHRS and CDR2 as YFSETQ. V was pared by 0 bases and J by 9 bases, with 2 bases of the junction left unmatched. The CDR3, as DNA: TGCGCCAGCAGCTTGGCCCTAGCGGGTGAGCAGTTCTTC. The encoded protein is CASSLALAGEQFF. Full variable domain (rest looked up from reference TRBV5-1 and TRBJ2-1): KAGVTQTPRYLIKTRGQQVTLSCSPISGHRSVSWYQQTPGQGLQFLFEYFSETQRNKGNFPGRFSGRQFSNSRSEMNVSTLELGDSALYLCASSLALAGEQFFGPGTRLTVL.

The chain has TRBV29-1 and TRBJ2-7; D is unclear. V dropped 3 bases and J dropped 4 bases, with 7 bases sitting between them. Germline CDR1 and CDR2: SQVTM and ANQGSEA. The CDR3 runs to 11 residues. For the CDR3, the DNA is TGCAGCGTTGAGTGGGGTTACGAGCAGTACTTC. Its translation is CSVEWGYEQYF.

The table lists this clone with a count of one. Within the sample, other DNA sequences also encode this same CDR3. The chain uses TRBV29-1 and TRBJ1-1; tentatively, D is TRBD1 (6 bases). Germline CDR1 reads SQVTM; CDR2 reads ANQGSEA. The CDR3 runs to 13 residues. V was shortened by 6 bases and J by 0 bases, with 11 bases between the two germline ends. DNA of the CDR3: TGCAGCGTCCGGGGGCGGATGAACACTGAAGCTTTCTTT. Its protein product is CSVRGRMNTEAFF.

The rearrangement links TRBV5-1 to TRBJ2-7; TRBD1 matches at 8 bases. V gave up 0 bases and J gave up 2 bases; unmatched junction bases: 4. This CDR3 comprises 15 residues. CDR1 is SGHRS, CDR2 YFSETQ, per germline. Written as DNA, the CDR3 is TGCGCCAGCAGCTTGGGGGCAGGGGGCGCCTACGAGCAGTACTTC. Amino acid sequence: CASSLGAGGAYEQYF.

V is TRBV18 and J is TRBJ2-1; the D is unclear. V lost 2 bases and J 6 bases, leaving 14 bases between the germline ends. This CDR3 has 15 residues. Germline loops: CDR1 KGHSH, CDR2 LQKENI. The CDR3 protein is CASSPFSGSSNEQFF. In DNA, the CDR3 is TGTGCCAGCTCACCATTCTCCGGGTCGAGCAATGAGCAGTTCTTC.

The chain recombines TRBV30 with TRBJ2-6; TRBD2 is a possible D gene (5 bases). V was clipped by 2 bases and J by 1 base, with 6 bases between them. The CDR3 is made up of 14 amino acids. CDR1 and CDR2 from the germline V gene are GTSNPN and SVGIG (reference sequence). For the CDR3, the DNA is TGTGCCTGGAGTAGGAGGTCTGGGGCCAACGTCCTGACTTTC. Translation: CAWSRRSGANVLTF.

The chain is built from TRBV4-1 and TRBJ2-3; either TRBD1 or TRBD2 may supply D (5 bases each). There are 18 residues in the CDR3. Germline CDR1 is MGHRA and CDR2 is YSYEKL. Trimming removed 0 bases from V and 1 base from J, with 17 bases in between. CDR3 nucleotides: TGCGCCAGCAGCCAAGATTCCCCAAGAGGGACCCGCACAGATACGCAGTATTTT. Protein product: CASSQDSPRGTRTDTQYF.

V and J are TRBV30 and TRBJ2-1; D is perhaps TRBD1 (5 bases). This CDR3 region has 13 residues. The ends were cut back, 1 base at V and 5 bases at J, with 9 bases in the middle. Germline V CDR1 and CDR2: GTSNPN, SVGIG (reference sequence). In DNA form, the CDR3 reads TGTGCCTGGAGTGCCCAGGGTCACAATGAGCAGTTCTTC. As protein: CAWSAQGHNEQFF.

The chain links TRBV6-6 to TRBJ1-5, with 9 nucleotides matching TRBD1. The germline gives CDR1 MNHNY, CDR2 SVGAGI (reference sequence). The CDR3 spans 16 residues. Trimming cost V 6 bases and J 5 bases; bases outside gene matches: 11. CDR3 nucleotide sequence: TGTGCCAGCAGACCCGGACAGGGGAAGTCGGATCAGCCCCAGCATTTT. Translating it yields CASRPGQGKSDQPQHF.

The chain links TRBV28 to TRBJ1-5, with 10 nucleotides matching TRBD1. The V gene's germline CDR1 is MDHEN and CDR2 SYDVKM. V trimming: 5 bases; J trimming: 6 bases; junction bases outside the gene matches: 10. The CDR3 loop spans 16 amino acids. The CDR3 sequence: CASSKPGQGPIQPQHF. CDR3 nucleotide sequence: TGTGCCAGCAGTAAACCGGGACAGGGGCCCATTCAGCCCCAGCATTTT.

The rearrangement joins TRBV11-2 to TRBJ1-6; no clear D gene. The CDR3 runs to 14 residues. Trimming shortened V by 6 bases and J by 9 bases, and 15 bases separated the two germline ends. Per the germline V gene, CDR1 is SGHAT and CDR2 is FQNNGV. This CDR3 is CASRTPGKSSPLHF. Here the CDR3 DNA reads TGTGCCAGCAGGACACCGGGGAAAAGTTCACCCCTCCACTTT.

The genes are TRBV11-2 and TRBJ2-4; 11 positions match TRBD2. CDR1 is SGHAT and CDR2 is FQNNGV in the germline V gene. The CDR3 runs to 15 residues. The ends lost 5 bases at V and 5 bases at J; junction bases unmatched: 5. The CDR3 DNA reads TGTGCCAGCAGCCCTAGCGGGGGGCCACAAAACATTCAGTACTTC. It encodes CASSPSGGPQNIQYF.

This clone was seen a handful of times. The chain is built from TRBV19 and TRBJ1-5; 7 bases are shared with TRBD1. Trimming at V came to 8 bases and at J to 1 base, leaving 11 bases not matched to a gene. The CDR3 spans 16 residues. Germline CDR1 and CDR2: LNHDA and SQIVND (reference sequence). The CDR3 reads CASVGSGGRSNQPQHF. CDR3 nucleotide sequence: TGTGCCAGTGTCGGGTCAGGGGGTCGCAGCAATCAGCCCCAGCATTTT.

This clone was found once. V usage is TRBV25-1 and J usage is TRBJ1-5; tentative D call: TRBD1 (5 bases). CDR3 size: 15 residues. CDR1 and CDR2 (germline): MGHDK, SYGVNS. Trimming removed 2 bases at V and 3 bases at J, with 11 bases between. CDR3 loop: CASSEGRQSNQPQHF. CDR3 in DNA: TGTGCCAGCAGTGAAGGTAGACAGTCCAATCAGCCCCAGCATTTT.